The clone carrying this T cell receptor beta chain showed up just a few times. The sample originates from a study of blood T cells in healthy people across ages. The CDR3 is 12 amino acids. V was pared by 5 bases and J by 8 bases, with 12 bases between. Germline CDR1 reads MDHEN; CDR2 reads SYDVKM. A second about 7 to 12 cycle PCR used barcoded and J-beta primers. TCRdb ran MiXCR on the 5' RACE reads and lists one entry per CDR3 protein. The sample contains about 800,000 distinct CDR3 sequences, 20% to 30% of which appear only once. These data are also associated with another study on T cells of mothers and their children.

This chain connects TRBV28 to TRBJ1-1; D gene ambiguous. The sample taken for sequencing was blood. The sequence derives from a boy younger than 18 in good health. The CDR3: CASSPIIREAFF. CDR3 coding DNA: TGTGCCAGCAGTCCCATTATCCGCGAAGCTTTCTTT.